The 29 T cell receptor beta chains listed next were all sequenced from one sample in a study of tumor and adjacent non-tumor tissue in lung cancer. RNA was extracted from bulk tissue without any cell sorting. The library came from three nested PCR rounds adapted from ARM-PCR protocols. TCRdb redid the calling of the multiplex PCR reads with MiXCR, one entry per CDR3 protein. The sample has some 71,000 distinct CDR3 sequences, over 60% seen once; the top ten hold under 9.5%. Sequencing was carried out using lung tumor tissue. These TCRs come from a woman in her 40s with non-small cell lung cancer.

To note about this clonotype: This sequence may be a read error, since a much larger clone differs from it by one base. The rearrangement uses TRBV28 and TRBJ2-7; D gene uncertain. This CDR3 spans 13 amino acids. The V end was cut by 2 bases, the J end by 6 bases, with 11 bases between. Germline-derived CDR1 and CDR2 are MDHEN and SYDVKM. The DNA of the CDR3 is TGTGCCAGCAGTTTACGCTATCCGGGCGAGCAGTACTTC. As protein: CASSLRYPGEQYF.

About this clonotype itself: A read error may be the cause here, since a much bigger clone is one base away. This chain connects TRBV7-8 to TRBJ2-3; tentative D call: TRBD2 (5 bases). With 7 bases removed from V and 8 bases from J, the gap between germline ends came to 10 bases. Per germline, CDR1 SGHVS and CDR2 FQNEAQ. The length of the CDR3 is 11 residues. The CDR3 sequence is CASNPEGTQYF. The CDR3 DNA reads TGTGCCAGCAACCCTGAGGGTACGCAGTATTTT.

Points on this clonotype: One end of the junction is discordant with germline, which a read error may explain. The CDR3 DNA reads as TGTGTCAGCAGCTTAGGGCCACCAGCGGGGCGCAATGAACAATTCTTC. This translates into CVSSLGPPAGRNEQFF. The chain carries TRBV11-2 and TRBJ2-1; the match to TRBD2 covers 7 bases. The CDR3 consists of 16 residues. Germline values: CDR1 SGHAT, CDR2 FQNNGV.

The chain joins TRBV6-5 to TRBJ2-1, with 8 bases lining up with TRBD2. CDR3 length: 13 residues. After removal of 7 bases from V and 5 bases from J, the junction contained 4 bases not matched to a gene. Germline CDR1 reads MNHEY; CDR2 reads SVGAGI. For the CDR3, the DNA is TGTGCCAGCAAAATAGCGGGGCACAATGAGCAGTTCTTC. Residues: CASKIAGHNEQFF.

J is TRBJ2-5 and V is TRBV2; 9 positions match TRBD2. This CDR3 has 13 amino acids. After removal of 6 bases from V and 10 bases from J, the junction contained 9 bases not matched to a gene. In germline, CDR1 is SNHLY, CDR2 FYNNEI. This CDR3 reads CASRLISGGVQYF. The CDR3 nucleotides are TGTGCCAGCAGGCTAATTAGCGGGGGCGTCCAGTACTTC.

Regarding this clonotype: A read error may account for a junction end that differs from germline. J is TRBJ2-6 and V is TRBV5-1; a weak D match, TRBD1 (5 bases). From germline, CDR1 is SGHRS and CDR2 YFSETQ. The CDR3 contains 16 residues. The CDR3 bases are TGCGCCAGCAGCTTGGGCAGCACATCTGGGGCCAACGTCATGACTTTC. Translating gives CASSLGSTSGANVMTF.

Comments on this clonotype: One end of the junction fails to match germline, which may point to a read error. This chain uses TRBV12-3 or TRBV12-4 with TRBJ2-5, with D uncertain. The CDR3 has 14 residues. The CDR3 nucleotides are TGTGCCAACAGTTTAGAAGGAGTTCAAGAGATCCAGTATTTC. This sequence encodes CANSLEGVQEIQYF.

Comment on this clonotype: Possible read error: a much larger clone is one base away. This chain uses TRBV28 with TRBJ2-1, with TRBD2 as a possible D gene (5 bases). Per germline, CDR1 MDHEN and CDR2 SYDVKM. This CDR3 has 12 amino acids. The CDR3 spells CTSSLPLVRQFF. The CDR3 DNA reads TGTACCAGCAGTTTGCCACTAGTCCGACAGTTCTTC.

Of note for this clonotype: Here the CDR3 omits its conserved ending phenylalanine or tryptophan, so a read error is the likely source. This rearrangement joins TRBV6-5 to TRBJ2-3, with TRBD1 identical over 7 bases. CDR1 MNHEY and CDR2 SVGAGI come from the germline V gene. The trim removed 10 bases at V and 4 bases at J, leaving 8 bases unmatched. The CDR3 loop spans 13 amino acids. The CDR3 DNA follows: TGTGCCACTCAGGGGGTAGTGCCAGATACGCAGTATTCT. Translation gives CATQGVVPDTQYS.

Only a few counts were recorded for this clonotype. A much larger clone sits a single nucleotide away, making a read error possible. The genes are TRBV24-1 and TRBJ2-1, with 9 bases lining up with TRBD2. The CDR3 is 13 amino acids. The V gene end was trimmed by 6 bases and the J gene end by 5 bases; junction bases not matched to a gene: 1. Germline V gene data show CDR1 as KGHDR and CDR2 as SFDVKD. The CDR3 DNA follows: TGTGCCACCAGTAGGACTAGCGACAATGAGCAGTTCTTC. This sequence encodes CATSRTSDNEQFF.

A few counts support this clonotype. V and J are TRBV18 and TRBJ2-2; D unclear. This CDR3 is 14 amino acids long. Deletions cut 4 bases from V and 1 base from J, with 7 bases between. The V gene's germline CDR1 is KGHSH and CDR2 LQKENI. CDR3 DNA: TGTGCCAGCTCACAAGGGAAGAACACCGGGGAGCTGTTTTTT. Translated: CASSQGKNTGELFF.

This clonotype appeared many times. This chain links TRBV20-1 with TRBJ2-7; no definite D call. Trimming cost V 0 bases and J 3 bases, with 15 bases left between them. This CDR3 has 15 residues. Per the germline V gene, CDR1 is DFQATT and CDR2 is SNEGSKA (reference sequence). The CDR3 sequence is CSARDPRVLIYEQYF. The CDR3 DNA reads as TGCAGTGCTAGAGATCCTAGGGTGTTAATCTACGAGCAGTACTTC.

At least ten counts were recorded for this clonotype. The genes are TRBV28 and TRBJ2-5; perhaps TRBD2 as D (6 bases). From germline, CDR1 is MDHEN and CDR2 SYDVKM. The CDR3 contains 11 residues. This chain's CDR3 is CAVGRSETQYF. The CDR3 DNA is TGTGCAGTGGGGAGGTCGGAGACCCAGTACTTC. Using reference TRBV28 and TRBJ2-5 for the parts outside the CDR3, the full variable domain is DVKVTQSSRYLVKRTGEKVFLECVQDMDHENMFWYRQDPGLGLRLIYFSYDVKMKEKGDIPEGYSVSREKKERFSLILESASTNQTSMYLCAVGRSETQYFGPGTRLLVL.

A word on this clonotype: Sequence at one end of the junction differs from germline and may be a read error. The chain is built from TRBV6-1 and TRBJ1-5; TRBD1 matches 7 bases. From germline, CDR1 is MNHNS and CDR2 SASEGT. The CDR3 loop spans 14 amino acids. Here the CDR3 DNA reads TGTGCCAGCTCGACAGGGTTTAGCAATCAACCCCAGCATTTT. Protein sequence: CASSTGFSNQPQHF.

Turning to this clonotype: Germline is not matched at one junction end, which may reflect a read error. J is TRBJ1-5 and V is TRBV29-1; possibly TRBD1 for D (5 bases). Germline assignment: CDR1 SQVTM and CDR2 ANQGSEA. This CDR3 region has 12 residues. DNA for the CDR3: TGCAGAGTTGGAACAGGAGATCAGCCCCAACATTTT. Translating it yields CRVGTGDQPQHF.

Remarks on this clonotype: Compared with germline, one end of the junction differs, possibly owing to a read error. J is TRBJ1-4 and V is TRBV4-1, with TRBD1 matching 12 bases. CDR1 is MGHRA, CDR2 YSYEKL, per germline. The CDR3 has 17 amino acids. This CDR3 is CASNQGTGGRTNEKLFF. CDR3 DNA sequence: TGCGCAAGCAACCAAGGGACAGGGGGCAGAACTAATGAAAAACTGTTTTTT.

This clonotype came up a few times. Mismatch with germline at one junction end may stem from a read error. The chain employs TRBV12-3 or TRBV12-4 and TRBJ2-1; D is unresolved. CDR3 length: 12 residues. In DNA form, the CDR3 reads TGTGCCAGTAGTTCCGGGTGTAATGAGCAGTTCTTC. As protein: CASSSGCNEQFF.

As for this clonotype: This sequence may be a read error, since a much larger clone differs from it by one base. The chain is built from TRBV7-9 and TRBJ1-4; D possibly corresponds to TRBD1 (5 bases). The V end was cut by 3 bases, the J end by 5 bases, with 10 bases between. This CDR3 comprises 14 residues. Germline V gene sequence: CDR1 SEHNR, CDR2 FQNEAQ (reference sequence). The CDR3 loop is CASSFRGQNEKLFF. In nucleotides, the CDR3 is TGTGCCAGCAGCTTCCGGGGCCAAAATGAAAAACTGTTTTTT.

The chain employs TRBV7-9 and TRBJ2-1, with TRBD2 matching 15 bases. V lost 5 bases to trimming and J lost 3 bases; unmatched junction nucleotides: 20. The germline V gene encodes CDR1 SEHNR and CDR2 FQNEAQ (reference sequence). The CDR3 is 22 residues long. The CDR3 region has the DNA TGTGCCAGCAGCCCCCGGACTAGCGGGAGGGTCTTCTCACTTACACTCTACAATGAGCAGTTCTTC. The encoded protein is CASSPRTSGRVFSLTLYNEQFF.

This clonotype was detected only a few times. A clone one base away is much larger, so this may be a read error. The V call is TRBV7-8, the J call TRBJ1-4; the D gene is possibly TRBD1 (6 bases). In germline, CDR1 is SGHVS, CDR2 FQNEAQ. The CDR3 runs 17 residues. CDR3 DNA sequence: TGTGCCAGCAGCTTAGTACCTTCGGGGGCAACTAATGAAAGACTGTTTTTT. Its translation: CASSLVPSGATNERLFF.

Regarding this clonotype: A much larger clone differs from this one at a single base, so this may be a read error. V and J are TRBV28 and TRBJ1-4, with D perhaps matching TRBD1 (5 bases). There are 16 residues in the CDR3. Trimming took 4 bases from V and 4 from J, leaving 16 bases between them. Germline V gene sequence: CDR1 MDHEN, CDR2 SYDVKM. The CDR3, as DNA: TGTGCCAGCAGTTCTTATCAGGGACCCTTTAATGAAAAACTGTTTTTT. Translated, it gives CASSSYQGPFNEKLFF.

This clonotype was observed many times. The gene calls are TRBV6-1 and TRBJ1-2, with D perhaps matching TRBD1 (5 bases). Germline V lookup: CDR1 MNHNS, CDR2 SASEGT. CDR3 length: 13 residues. The V and J ends lost 4 bases and 7 bases respectively, with 13 bases between them. The CDR3 DNA reads TGTGCCAGCAGTGGAGCGACAGAGCGTGGCTACACCTTC. Its protein product is CASSGATERGYTF.

This clonotype was picked up a small number of times. The chain joins TRBV5-1 to TRBJ1-2; TRBD1 matches at 7 bases. The CDR3 loop spans 13 amino acids. V was pared by 8 bases and J by 7 bases, with 11 bases of the junction left unmatched. The V gene's germline CDR1 is SGHRS and CDR2 YFSETQ. The DNA of the CDR3 is TGCGCCAGTAGACCCGGGACAGAAAGTGGCTACACCTTC. The encoded protein is CASRPGTESGYTF. The full variable domain, its missing parts supplied by reference TRBV5-1 and TRBJ1-2, is KAGVTQTPRYLIKTRGQQVTLSCSPISGHRSVSWYQQTPGQGLQFLFEYFSETQRNKGNFPGRFSGRQFSNSRSEMNVSTLELGDSALYLCASRPGTESGYTFGSGTRLTVV.

This clonotype appeared many times. V gene TRBV5-1 combines with J gene TRBJ2-5; D remains unclear. Trimming left V 2 bases short and J 2 bases short, with 7 bases between. The CDR3 runs 13 residues. Germline V gene lookup returns CDR1 SGHRS and CDR2 YFSETQ. DNA for the CDR3: TGCGCCAGCAGCTTCGGACGGCAAGAGACCCAGTACTTC. Its protein product is CASSFGRQETQYF. Supplemented by reference TRBV5-1 and TRBJ2-5, the full variable domain reads KAGVTQTPRYLIKTRGQQVTLSCSPISGHRSVSWYQQTPGQGLQFLFEYFSETQRNKGNFPGRFSGRQFSNSRSEMNVSTLELGDSALYLCASSFGRQETQYFGPGTRLLVL.

This clonotype came up once. The rearrangement uses TRBV6-2 or TRBV6-3 and TRBJ2-7; D call uncertain. V was cut by 5 bases and J by 8 bases, with 25 bases left in between. The CDR3 is made up of 16 amino acids. The germline V gene has CDR1 MNHEY and CDR2 SVGEGT. The CDR3 loop reads CASSPEAMELSYKQYF. The CDR3 DNA is TGTGCCAGCAGTCCGGAAGCGATGGAACTCTCATACAAGCAGTACTTC.

About this clonotype itself: The junction does not match germline at one end; this may be a read error. The V call is TRBV5-1, the J call TRBJ2-7; maybe TRBD1 (7 bases). The V gene's germline CDR1 is SGHRS and CDR2 YFSETQ. The CDR3 has 15 amino acids. This CDR3 reads CASSFRQGGVEEQCF. DNA for the CDR3: TGCGCCAGCAGCTTCCGGCAGGGGGGAGTCGAGGAGCAGTGCTTC.

Turning to this clonotype: Since a much larger clone is just one base distant, this may be a read error. The rearrangement links TRBV28 to TRBJ2-7, with D unclear. The germline V gene has CDR1 MDHEN and CDR2 SYDVKM. V was cut by 6 bases and J by 6 bases, with 12 bases left in between. The length of the CDR3 is 12 residues. The chain's CDR3 is CASSQYVSEQYF. CDR3 in DNA: TGTGCCAGCAGCCAGTACGTCTCCGAGCAGTACTTC.

This clonotype appeared many times. V usage is TRBV10-3 and J usage is TRBJ2-1, with D possibly being TRBD2 (6 bases). The germline CDR1 and CDR2 sequences are ENHRY and SYGVKD. The CDR3 consists of 17 residues. V shed 8 bases and J shed 1 base, with 21 bases lying between them. The DNA of the CDR3 is TGTGCCATCGGCAATCCCCCGGGACTGGGTTCCTACAATGAGCAGTTCTTC. Translating gives CAIGNPPGLGSYNEQFF.

As for this clonotype: With a much larger clone just one base away, this may be a read error. V gene TRBV6-2 or TRBV6-3 combines with J gene TRBJ1-6; no clear D. CDR3 length: 14 amino acids. Germline V lookup: CDR1 MNHEY, CDR2 SVGEGT. V was clipped by 6 bases and J by 10 bases, with 16 bases between them. The DNA of the CDR3 is TGTGCCAGCAGCATACGTGGGTTTGTGTCACCCCTCCACTTT. This gives the protein CASSIRGFVSPLHF.